The T cell receptor beta chain under discussion was sequenced for a study of cytomegalovirus exposure and HLA in healthy donors. This clone was seen a handful of times. Its antigen remains unknown. CDR1 is SEHNR, CDR2 FQNEAQ, per germline (reference sequence). Unmatched junction bases numbered 11, after V lost 11 bases and J lost 4 bases. This CDR3 spans 13 amino acids. The PCR employed 60 Vbeta primers together with 13 Jbeta primers. Produced via immunoSEQ multiplex PCR; TCRdb's table is partial and in-frame only. Found here are 150,000 to 200,000 clones, just under 80% of them singletons; the top ten hold around 3.1%. Findings and limits, study-wide: Accurate HLA-A and HLA-B prediction from TCR beta sequences was reported for most subjects.

The sequence was collected from a woman aged 50 to 65 in good health and CMV-seropositive. V gene TRBV7-9 combines with J gene TRBJ2-7; 7 bases line up with TRBD2. The sequenced material came from PBMCs. This chain's CDR3 is CAGGGDGGYEQYF. The CDR3 nucleotides are TGTGCCGGTGGCGGGGACGGGGGGTACGAGCAGTACTTC.